Listed below are T cell receptor beta chains from one sample, sequenced in a study of control samples from healthy donors and cancer patients. Here immunoSEQ multiplex PCR was the method, and the copy in TCRdb shows in-frame clones only, minus some. Of approximately 140,000 clones in the sample, roughly 92% are singletons; the top ten hold 11%. The sequenced material came from blood. Receptors originate from a man aged 25 to 45 in good health. The CDR3 runs from the conserved cysteine through the conserved F or W. The order of the fields is V gene, J gene, CDR3 protein.

V gene: TRBV5-1
J gene: TRBJ2-1
CDR3 protein: CASSLVASGTYNEQFF

V gene: TRBV7-8
J gene: TRBJ1-1
CDR3 protein: CASSLILASTEAFF

V gene: TRBV4-2
J gene: TRBJ2-4
CDR3 protein: CASSQDRASGRGNIQYF

V gene: TRBV5-4
J gene: TRBJ1-1
CDR3 protein: CASSLVGIGEAFF

V gene: TRBV28
J gene: TRBJ2-3
CDR3 protein: CASSSGVGLAGVDGDTQYF

V gene: TRBV18
J gene: TRBJ2-6
CDR3 protein: CASSPLPGQGASGANVLTF

V gene: TRBV5-6
J gene: TRBJ2-1
CDR3 protein: CASSWQEGLVYNEQFF

V gene: TRBV6-4
J gene: TRBJ2-1
CDR3 protein: CASSVLGGQGADEQFF

V gene: TRBV10-1
J gene: TRBJ1-2
CDR3 protein: CASSERTGGDGYTF

V gene: TRBV6-2/TRBV6-3
J gene: TRBJ1-5
CDR3 protein: CASSYSAGTGSNQPQHF

V gene: TRBV6-5
J gene: TRBJ2-3
CDR3 protein: CASRMGDATGDTQYF

V gene: TRBV11-3
J gene: TRBJ1-3
CDR3 protein: CASSRGYSGNTIYF

V gene: TRBV7-9
J gene: TRBJ2-7
CDR3 protein: CASSFARDYEQYF

V gene: TRBV15
J gene: TRBJ1-1
CDR3 protein: CATSYQLGNEAFF

V gene: TRBV23-1
J gene: TRBJ2-7
CDR3 protein: CASSPVGLAGGSIYEQYF

V gene: TRBV7-3
J gene: TRBJ2-2
CDR3 protein: CASSLAGGTGELFF

V gene: TRBV2
J gene: TRBJ2-1
CDR3 protein: CASSHGLNKEQFF

V gene: TRBV12-5
J gene: TRBJ1-2
CDR3 protein: CASGLVSTIGTFTGYTF

V gene: TRBV30
J gene: TRBJ2-5
CDR3 protein: CAWSNYRGRAETQYF

V gene: TRBV11-3
J gene: TRBJ1-3
CDR3 protein: CASSLLSATGFGNTIYF

V gene: TRBV27
J gene: TRBJ2-5
CDR3 protein: CASSFGSAETQYF

V gene: TRBV14
J gene: TRBJ2-3
CDR3 protein: CASSHTDTQYF

V gene: TRBV25-1
J gene: TRBJ2-3
CDR3 protein: CASRTGRADTQYF

V gene: TRBV18
J gene: TRBJ1-1
CDR3 protein: CASSPQGTPNTEAFF

V gene: TRBV28
J gene: TRBJ2-7
CDR3 protein: CASTEGTGGEQYF

V gene: TRBV19
J gene: TRBJ2-2
CDR3 protein: CASSIPGNTGELFF

V gene: TRBV3-1/TRBV3-2
J gene: TRBJ2-7
CDR3 protein: CASSHSPGAGDTGREQYF

V gene: TRBV2
J gene: TRBJ2-4
CDR3 protein: CASSGDRARFQYF

V gene: TRBV27
J gene: TRBJ2-3
CDR3 protein: CASSVGRTVRGTDTQYF

V gene: TRBV7-3
J gene: TRBJ2-6
CDR3 protein: CASSLGGTGANVLTF

V gene: TRBV4-1
J gene: TRBJ1-2
CDR3 protein: CASSQDRPGDRANYGYTF

V gene: TRBV11-3
J gene: TRBJ1-1
CDR3 protein: CASSFGGTEAFF

V gene: TRBV27
J gene: TRBJ2-7
CDR3 protein: CASSEGAIYEQYF

V gene: TRBV2
J gene: TRBJ2-7
CDR3 protein: CASSEGTYEQYF

V gene: TRBV2
J gene: TRBJ2-7
CDR3 protein: CASSRLALYEQYF

V gene: TRBV4-2
J gene: TRBJ1-1
CDR3 protein: CASSQSGGRPEAFF

V gene: TRBV2
J gene: TRBJ2-7
CDR3 protein: CASSEVGRTGNREQYF

V gene: TRBV19
J gene: TRBJ2-2
CDR3 protein: CASHGGGRNTGELFF

V gene: TRBV21-1
J gene: TRBJ1-2
CDR3 protein: CARSSKDHTGNYGYTF

V gene: TRBV15
J gene: TRBJ2-7
CDR3 protein: CATSRDRTRFHEQYF

V gene: TRBV27
J gene: TRBJ1-2
CDR3 protein: CASSLIGERYGYTF

V gene: TRBV5-1
J gene: TRBJ1-4
CDR3 protein: CASSIGGGAGEKLFF

V gene: TRBV2
J gene: TRBJ2-1
CDR3 protein: CASTKAGGTYNEQFF

V gene: TRBV2
J gene: TRBJ2-7
CDR3 protein: CASSERGWMLEQYF

V gene: TRBV7-2
J gene: TRBJ2-1
CDR3 protein: CASSFAGTELNEQFF

V gene: TRBV4-2
J gene: TRBJ2-3
CDR3 protein: CASSQGDFGTDTQYF

V gene: TRBV30
J gene: TRBJ2-2
CDR3 protein: CASRDTGELFF

V gene: TRBV4-3
J gene: TRBJ2-3
CDR3 protein: CASSQTSGRDTQYF

V gene: TRBV18
J gene: TRBJ1-2
CDR3 protein: CASSRYTDRGNMRNGYTF

V gene: TRBV28
J gene: TRBJ1-5
CDR3 protein: CASRVALGGGQPQHF

V gene: TRBV15
J gene: TRBJ2-5
CDR3 protein: CATSRPGTDQETQYF

V gene: TRBV4-3
J gene: TRBJ1-1
CDR3 protein: CASSQVWRSGAFF

V gene: TRBV28
J gene: TRBJ2-1
CDR3 protein: CASSDTTGLWVQFF

V gene: TRBV13
J gene: TRBJ1-2
CDR3 protein: CASSPNVGHNYGYTF

V gene: TRBV24-1
J gene: TRBJ2-1
CDR3 protein: CATSDYNEQFF

V gene: TRBV18
J gene: TRBJ2-7
CDR3 protein: CASSPTGQAYEQYF

V gene: TRBV27
J gene: TRBJ1-5
CDR3 protein: CASSLTGFYGNQPQHF

V gene: TRBV4-2
J gene: TRBJ1-6
CDR3 protein: CASSPTGDNSPLHF

V gene: TRBV6-5
J gene: TRBJ2-4
CDR3 protein: CASSLDGLAKNIQYF